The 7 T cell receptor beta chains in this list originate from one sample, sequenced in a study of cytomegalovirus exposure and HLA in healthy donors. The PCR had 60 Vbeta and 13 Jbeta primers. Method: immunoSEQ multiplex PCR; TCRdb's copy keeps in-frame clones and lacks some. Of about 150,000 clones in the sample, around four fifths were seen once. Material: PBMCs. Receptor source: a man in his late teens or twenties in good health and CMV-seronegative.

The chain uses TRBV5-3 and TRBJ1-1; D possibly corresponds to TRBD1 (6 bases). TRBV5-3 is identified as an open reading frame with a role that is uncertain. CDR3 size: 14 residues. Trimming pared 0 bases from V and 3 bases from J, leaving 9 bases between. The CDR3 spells CARSLAGVDTEAFF. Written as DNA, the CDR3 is TGTGCCAGAAGCTTGGCAGGGGTTGACACTGAAGCTTTCTTT.

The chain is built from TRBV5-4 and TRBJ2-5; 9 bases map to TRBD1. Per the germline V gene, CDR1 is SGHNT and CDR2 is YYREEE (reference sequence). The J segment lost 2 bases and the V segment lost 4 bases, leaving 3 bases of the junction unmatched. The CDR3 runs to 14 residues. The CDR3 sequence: CASSIDRGQETQYF. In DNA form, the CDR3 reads TGTGCCAGCAGCATCGACAGGGGGCAAGAGACCCAGTACTTC.

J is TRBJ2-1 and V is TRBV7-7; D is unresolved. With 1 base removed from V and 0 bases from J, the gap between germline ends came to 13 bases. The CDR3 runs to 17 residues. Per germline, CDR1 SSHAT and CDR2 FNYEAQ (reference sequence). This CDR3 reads CASSLGLAASSYNEQFF. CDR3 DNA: TGTGCCAGCAGCTTAGGACTCGCGGCCAGCTCCTACAATGAGCAGTTCTTC.

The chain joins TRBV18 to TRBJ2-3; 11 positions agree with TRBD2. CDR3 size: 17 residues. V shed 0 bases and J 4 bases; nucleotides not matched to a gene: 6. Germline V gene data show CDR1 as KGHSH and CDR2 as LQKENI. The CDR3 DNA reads TGTGCCAGCTCACCACCGGTAGCGGGGGGGCAGTCAGATACGCAGTATTTT. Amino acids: CASSPPVAGGQSDTQYF.

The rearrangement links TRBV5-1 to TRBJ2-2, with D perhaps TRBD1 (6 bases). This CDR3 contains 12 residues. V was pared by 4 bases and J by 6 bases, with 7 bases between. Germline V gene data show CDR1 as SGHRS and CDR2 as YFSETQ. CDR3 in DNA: TGCGCCAGCAGCCACAGGGCCGGGGAGCTGTTTTTT. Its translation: CASSHRAGELFF.

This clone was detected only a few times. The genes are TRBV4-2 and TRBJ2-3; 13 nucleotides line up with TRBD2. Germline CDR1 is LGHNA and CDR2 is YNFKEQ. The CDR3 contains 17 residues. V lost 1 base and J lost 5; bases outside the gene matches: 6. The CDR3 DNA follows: TGTGCCAGCAGCCAAGTACTAGCGGGGGGGCCAGGAGATACGCAGTATTTT. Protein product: CASSQVLAGGPGDTQYF.

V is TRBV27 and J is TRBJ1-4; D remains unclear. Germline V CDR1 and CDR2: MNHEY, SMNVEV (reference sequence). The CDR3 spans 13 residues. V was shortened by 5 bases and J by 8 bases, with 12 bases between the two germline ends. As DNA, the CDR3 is TGTGCCAGCAGTGCCAGACGAGGGGAAAAACTGTTTTTT. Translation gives CASSARRGEKLFF. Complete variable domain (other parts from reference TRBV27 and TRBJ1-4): EAQVTQNPRYLITVTGKKLTVTCSQNMNHEYMSWYRQDPGLGLRQIYYSMNVEVTDKGDVPEGYKVSRKEKRNFPLILESPSPNQTSLYFCASSARRGEKLFFGSGTQLSVL.